These 10 T cell receptor beta chains came from one sample sequenced in a study of T cell responses to AZD1222 COVID-19 vaccine. Method: immunoSEQ multiplex PCR; TCRdb's copy keeps in-frame clones and lacks some. The sample carries approximately 110,000 clones, roughly 84% recorded once. The sample was peripheral blood, taken on day 0 of AZD1222 vaccination. All receptors come from an adult in good health.

The chain joins TRBV7-8 to TRBJ1-6; 7 bases are a match to TRBD1. There are 16 residues in the CDR3. Germline CDR1 SGHVS, CDR2 FQNEAQ. With V trimmed by 3 bases and J by 7 bases, 9 bases remained unmatched. The CDR3 coding sequence is TGTGCCAGCAGCTTGCTCGGGACAGCGTTGAATTCACCCCTCCACTTT. This gives the protein CASSLLGTALNSPLHF.

This chain joins TRBV9 and TRBJ2-5; D is possibly TRBD2 (5 bases). This CDR3 is 15 amino acids long. With 0 bases removed from V and 5 bases from J, the gap between germline ends came to 14 bases. The V gene's germline CDR1 is SGDLS and CDR2 YYNGEE. CDR3 protein: CASSVEGAGGETQYF. In nucleotides, the CDR3 is TGTGCCAGCAGCGTAGAGGGAGCAGGTGGCGAGACCCAGTACTTC. Variable domain in full (rest from reference TRBV9 and TRBJ2-5): DSGVTQTPKHLITATGQRVTLRCSPRSGDLSVYWYQQSLDQGLQFLIQYYNGEERAKGNILERFSAQQFPDLHSELNLSSLELGDSALYFCASSVEGAGGETQYFGPGTRLLVL.

The gene calls are TRBV7-2 and TRBJ2-1; no firm D call. Germline values: CDR1 SGHTA, CDR2 FQGNSA. The CDR3 runs 16 residues. Trimming cost V 5 bases and J 0 bases, with 14 bases left between them. CDR3 region: CASSEVGSVSYNEQFF. The CDR3 bases are TGTGCCAGCAGCGAAGTCGGGTCAGTCTCCTACAATGAGCAGTTCTTC.

V usage is TRBV12-5 and J usage is TRBJ2-1; D is possibly TRBD2 (6 bases). This CDR3 contains 15 residues. V was clipped by 6 bases and J by 4 bases, with 16 bases between them. In germline, CDR1 is LGHNT, CDR2 FRNRAP. CDR3 DNA: TGTGCTAGTGGCCCCACCGGGACTCTGTACAATGAGCAGTTCTTC. Its translation: CASGPTGTLYNEQFF. The whole variable domain, filled in from reference TRBV12-5 and TRBJ2-1, reads DARVTQTPRHKVTEMGQEVTMRCQPILGHNTVFWYRQTMMQGLELLAYFRNRAPLDDSGMPKDRFSAEMPDATLATLKIQPSEPRDSAVYFCASGPTGTLYNEQFFGPGTRLTVL.

As for this clone: A read error may account for a junction end that differs from germline. The chain is built from TRBV14 and TRBJ2-2; D is possibly TRBD2 (5 bases). Germline CDR1 is SGHDN and CDR2 is FVKESK. The CDR3 contains 11 residues. This CDR3 reads CASSQDRGAVF. CDR3 coding DNA: TGTGCCAGCAGCCAAGACCGGGGAGCTGTTTTT.

This clone was picked up one time. The rearrangement links TRBV19 to TRBJ2-7; D call uncertain. V lost 3 bases and J lost 4, with 13 bases in between. This CDR3 region has 14 residues. Germline values: CDR1 LNHDA, CDR2 SQIVND (reference sequence). The CDR3 DNA is TGTGCCAGTAGTATGGGCCAGACATCTTACGAGCAGTACTTC. This translates into CASSMGQTSYEQYF.

The chain links TRBV19 to TRBJ2-3; D is perhaps TRBD1 (6 bases). The V and J ends lost 11 bases and 2 bases respectively, with 14 bases between them. The CDR3 spans 13 residues. Germline V lookup: CDR1 LNHDA, CDR2 SQIVND (reference sequence). The CDR3 protein is CAAARGLTDTQYF. In nucleotides, the CDR3 is TGTGCCGCAGCCAGGGGCCTCACAGATACGCAGTATTTT.

CDR3 loop: CASSPRGPRGTMNTEAFF. As DNA, the CDR3 is TGTGCCAGCAGCCCCAGGGGGCCTCGGGGCACGATGAACACTGAAGCTTTCTTT. The chain combines TRBV11-3 with TRBJ1-1; 8 bases fit TRBD1. This CDR3 has 18 amino acids. The germline CDR1 and CDR2 sequences are SGHNT and YENEEA. V trimming: 5 bases; J trimming: 0 bases; junction bases outside the gene matches: 14. Complete variable domain (other parts from reference TRBV11-3 and TRBJ1-1): EAGVVQSPRYKIIEKKQPVAFWCNPISGHNTLYWYLQNLGQGPELLIRYENEEAVDDSQLPKDRFSAERLKGVDSTLKIQPAELGDSAVYLCASSPRGPRGTMNTEAFFGQGTRLTVV.

The J gene is TRBJ1-2, the V gene TRBV5-4, with 12 bases lining up with TRBD1. The germline CDR1 and CDR2 sequences are SGHNT and YYREEE (reference sequence). CDR3 size: 18 residues. J was trimmed by 1 base and V by 3 bases; bases with no gene match: 10. CDR3 DNA: TGTGCCAGCAGCTCCGGACGGGACAGGGGGCAGGGTAACTATGGCTACACCTTC. Protein: CASSSGRDRGQGNYGYTF.

This clone occurred once. The rearrangement links TRBV11-3 to TRBJ2-7; D possibly corresponds to TRBD1 (6 bases). Germline V lookup: CDR1 SGHNT, CDR2 YENEEA. The V gene lost 5 bases and the J gene lost 2 bases, with 13 bases spanning the gap. This CDR3 region has 14 residues. CDR3 nucleotide sequence: TGTGCCAGCAGCAAACCCCGGGACACCTACGAGCAGTACTTC. Translating it yields CASSKPRDTYEQYF.